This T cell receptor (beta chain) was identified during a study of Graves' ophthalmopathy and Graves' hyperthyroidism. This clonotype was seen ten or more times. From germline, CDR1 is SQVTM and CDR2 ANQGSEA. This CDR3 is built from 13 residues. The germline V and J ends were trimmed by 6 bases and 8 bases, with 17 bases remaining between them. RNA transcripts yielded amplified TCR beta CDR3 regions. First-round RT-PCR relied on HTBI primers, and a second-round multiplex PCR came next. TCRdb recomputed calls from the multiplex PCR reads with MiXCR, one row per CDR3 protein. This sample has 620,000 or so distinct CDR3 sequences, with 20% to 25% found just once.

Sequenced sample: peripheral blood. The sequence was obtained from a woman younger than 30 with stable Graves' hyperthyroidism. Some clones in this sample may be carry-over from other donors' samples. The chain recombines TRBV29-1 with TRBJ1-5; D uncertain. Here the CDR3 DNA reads TGCAGCGTGGGAGGACTGGGTTTGGAGCCCCAGCATTTT. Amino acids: CSVGGLGLEPQHF.